This passage covers 28 T cell receptor beta chains from one sample sequenced in a study of response to subunit inactivated influenza vaccine (dated by TCRdb to between 2017 and 2018). Library preparation used RT-PCR. Data came from an Illumina HiSeq 2500. Clones were called with MiXCR by TCRdb after fastp trimmed the public reads at Q25, and only in-frame beta chains were retained. Rows merge per CDR3 protein into single entries with the most common DNA and genes. The sample table records 300,000 to 350,000 distinct CDR3 sequences; just over 20% of these occur just once. The ten top clones hold 10% of the sample. Material: PBMCs from blood, obtained about 20 months after vaccination. These receptors were obtained from a man aged 45-69 years who received an inactivated influenza vaccine. Donor details come from another sample of the same person, matched by shared clones.

V gene TRBV7-2 combines with J gene TRBJ2-3, with a tentative D call TRBD1 (6 bases). This CDR3 region has 15 residues. The V and J ends lost 5 bases and 2 bases respectively, with 14 bases between them. Germline values: CDR1 SGHTA, CDR2 FQGNSA. CDR3 sequence (DNA): TGTGCCAGCAGCGTCCCGGGACACAACACAGATACGCAGTATTTT. Protein sequence: CASSVPGHNTDTQYF.

This clonotype has more than one count but fewer than ten. The V and J genes are TRBV7-9 and TRBJ2-1; 9 nucleotides match TRBD2. Germline CDR1 is SEHNR and CDR2 is FQNEAQ (reference sequence). With 5 bases clipped from V and 7 bases from J, the junction kept 12 bases outside the gene matches. The length of the CDR3 is 16 residues. CDR3 DNA: TGTGCCAGCAGCCCGCCTGGGCGGGGGGGCCGGAATGAGCAGTTCTTC. As protein: CASSPPGRGGRNEQFF.

The genes are TRBV6-2 or TRBV6-3 and TRBJ2-1; weak D call: TRBD2 (5 bases). From germline, CDR1 is MNHEY and CDR2 SVGEGT. With 4 bases removed from V and 4 bases from J, the gap between germline ends came to 14 bases. The CDR3 sequence is 15 residues long. CDR3: CASSSAVQLYNEQFF. Here the CDR3 DNA reads TGTGCCAGCAGTTCAGCGGTTCAGCTTTACAATGAGCAGTTCTTC.

This clonotype was seen a few times. The chain has TRBV19 and TRBJ1-1; no definite D call. The CDR3 is made up of 16 amino acids. V gave up 7 bases and J gave up 5 bases, with 23 bases separating them. Per germline, CDR1 LNHDA and CDR2 SQIVND (reference sequence). The CDR3 loop reads CASTTPLRGSGTEAFF. CDR3 bases: TGTGCCAGTACCACTCCCCTTAGAGGCTCGGGAACTGAAGCTTTCTTT.

The chain is built from TRBV9 and TRBJ2-1; 13 nucleotides match TRBD2. Germline assignment: CDR1 SGDLS and CDR2 YYNGEE. Unmatched junction bases numbered 4, after V lost 0 bases and J lost 10 bases. The CDR3 extends over 15 amino acids. CDR3 sequence reads: CASSVDPGLAGEQFF. The CDR3 DNA is TGTGCCAGCAGCGTAGACCCGGGACTAGCGGGGGAGCAGTTCTTC.

The chain is built from TRBV6-1 and TRBJ1-5, with 9 bases that match TRBD1. CDR3 length: 13 residues. Germline V gene lookup returns CDR1 MNHNS and CDR2 SASEGT. V trimming: 10 bases; J trimming: 5 bases; junction bases outside the gene matches: 6. CDR3 in amino acids: CATSGQGYQPQHF. CDR3 sequence (DNA): TGTGCCACTTCGGGACAGGGCTATCAGCCCCAGCATTTT.

CDR3 residues: CASSSDRGLEKLFF. The DNA for the CDR3 is TGTGCCAGCAGCTCGGACAGGGGGCTTGAAAAACTGTTTTTT. The chain has TRBV11-2 and TRBJ1-4; 11 bases line up with TRBD1. J gave up 7 bases and V 4 bases, and 2 bases lay outside the gene matches. CDR1 is SGHAT, CDR2 FQNNGV, per germline. This CDR3 comprises 14 residues.

This clonotype was detected a few times. The genes are TRBV4-3 and TRBJ2-2; D is unclear. V lost 2 bases to trimming and J lost 0 bases, with 7 bases between them. The V gene's germline CDR1 is LGHNA and CDR2 YSLEER. This CDR3 is 15 amino acids long. The DNA of the CDR3 is TGCGCCAGCAGCCAAAACGGGCCGAACACCGGGGAGCTGTTTTTT. Translating it yields CASSQNGPNTGELFF.

This clonotype was recorded a few times. The chain has TRBV24-1 and TRBJ2-3; D may be TRBD2 (6 bases). The CDR3 length is 16 residues. The V end was cut by 1 base, the J end by 1 base, with 11 bases between. The germline V gene encodes CDR1 KGHDR and CDR2 SFDVKD. CDR3 sequence: CATSDFAGTRTDTQYF. The DNA of the CDR3 is TGTGCCACCAGTGATTTTGCGGGGACCCGCACAGATACGCAGTATTTT.

The chain combines TRBV4-1 with TRBJ2-4; 7 positions agree with TRBD1. The CDR3 has 16 amino acids. V lost 1 base and J lost 0; bases outside the gene matches: 3. Germline V gene data show CDR1 as MGHRA and CDR2 as YSYEKL. The CDR3 sequence: CASSQGQGLAKNIQYF. The CDR3 nucleotides read TGCGCCAGCAGCCAAGGACAGGGCTTAGCCAAAAACATTCAGTACTTC.

This clonotype was seen repeatedly, ten times or more. The CDR3 DNA reads as TGTGCCAGTACCCCCCTAGGCCACATGGGGACGAACACTGAAGCTTTCTTT. Translating it yields CASTPLGHMGTNTEAFF. The rearrangement uses TRBV6-5 and TRBJ1-1, with D possibly being TRBD1 (5 bases). The CDR3 consists of 17 residues. V lost 9 bases and J 1 base, leaving 24 bases between the germline ends. The germline V gene encodes CDR1 MNHEY and CDR2 SVGAGI.

This clonotype was picked up a small number of times. The chain has TRBV11-2 and TRBJ1-2; unclear D gene. CDR1 SGHAT and CDR2 FQNNGV come from the germline V gene. This CDR3 has 15 amino acids. V was clipped by 5 bases and J by 3 bases, with 16 bases between them. The CDR3 region has the DNA TGTGCCAGCAGCCCGGTGGTCCGGACTGACTATGGCTACACCTTC. Protein product: CASSPVVRTDYGYTF.

The chain employs TRBV12-3 or TRBV12-4 and TRBJ1-2; D might be TRBD1 (6 bases). Trimming took 6 bases from V and 3 from J, leaving 14 bases between them. This CDR3 contains 14 residues. The CDR3: CASSPSGGHYGYTF. The CDR3 DNA sequence: TGTGCCAGCAGCCCCAGCGGGGGCCACTATGGCTACACCTTC.

This clonotype was counted ten times or more. The chain uses TRBV20-1 and TRBJ1-1; 7 bases are a match to TRBD1. The germline V gene encodes CDR1 DFQATT and CDR2 SNEGSKA (reference sequence). V gave up 3 bases and J gave up 5 bases; unmatched junction bases: 12. This CDR3 region has 15 residues. CDR3 region: CSARDLDRARTEAFF. The CDR3 region has the DNA TGCAGTGCTAGGGACCTAGACAGGGCAAGGACTGAAGCTTTCTTT.

This chain connects TRBV5-4 to TRBJ2-1; D uncertain. From germline, CDR1 is SGHNT and CDR2 YYREEE (reference sequence). This CDR3 contains 11 residues. Trimming removed 0 bases at V and 9 bases at J, with 4 bases between. CDR3 in amino acids: CASSLELEQFF. The CDR3 DNA reads as TGTGCCAGCAGCTTGGAGCTTGAGCAGTTCTTC.

The CDR3 sequence: CSARVGTKNTEAFF. The CDR3 coding sequence is TGCAGTGCTAGAGTTGGGACAAAGAACACTGAAGCTTTCTTT. V is TRBV20-1 and J is TRBJ1-1; tentative D call: TRBD1 (6 bases). The CDR3 totals 14 residues. V shed 1 base and J shed 1 base, with 10 bases lying between them. The germline V gene encodes CDR1 DFQATT and CDR2 SNEGSKA (reference sequence).

This chain joins TRBV11-1 and TRBJ2-1; TRBD2 matches at 10 bases. J was trimmed by 3 bases and V by 2 bases; bases with no gene match: 13. The CDR3 length is 19 residues. Germline V gene sequence: CDR1 SGHAT, CDR2 FQDESV (reference sequence). The CDR3 DNA reads as TGTGCCAGCAGCTTACGGGTTGGACTAGCGGAAACTTTCTACAATGAGCAGTTCTTC. Protein product: CASSLRVGLAETFYNEQFF.

The chain employs TRBV28 and TRBJ2-3; tentatively, D is TRBD1 (6 bases). The V and J ends lost 5 bases and 0 bases respectively, with 9 bases between them. The CDR3 totals 14 residues. Germline CDR1 MDHEN, CDR2 SYDVKM. The CDR3 region is CASSGQLSTDTQYF. Here the CDR3 DNA reads TGTGCCAGCAGTGGACAGTTGAGCACAGATACGCAGTATTTT. The full variable domain, rest sourced from reference TRBV28 and TRBJ2-3, is DVKVTQSSRYLVKRTGEKVFLECVQDMDHENMFWYRQDPGLGLRLIYFSYDVKMKEKGDIPEGYSVSREKKERFSLILESASTNQTSMYLCASSGQLSTDTQYFGPGTRLTVL.

This clonotype was seen at least ten times. The V and J genes are TRBV9 and TRBJ1-2; D gene unclear. V lost 4 bases, J lost 2 bases, and 9 bases lay in between. This CDR3 has 13 residues. Germline V gene sequence: CDR1 SGDLS, CDR2 YYNGEE. CDR3 residues: CASSYDTNYGYTF. The DNA for the CDR3 is TGTGCCAGCAGCTACGACACCAACTATGGCTACACCTTC. The full variable domain, its missing parts supplied by reference TRBV9 and TRBJ1-2, is DSGVTQTPKHLITATGQRVTLRCSPRSGDLSVYWYQQSLDQGLQFLIQYYNGEERAKGNILERFSAQQFPDLHSELNLSSLELGDSALYFCASSYDTNYGYTFGSGTRLTVV.

J is TRBJ1-5 and V is TRBV28; the D gene is possibly TRBD1 (6 bases). Germline V gene sequence: CDR1 MDHEN, CDR2 SYDVKM. Trimming removed 7 bases from V and 5 bases from J, with 18 bases in between. CDR3 size: 15 residues. The DNA for the CDR3 is TGTGCCAGCACACCCGGCGGGGGGCCTCATCAGCCCCAGCATTTT. Protein sequence: CASTPGGGPHQPQHF.

This chain joins TRBV15 and TRBJ1-1, with a possible D match to TRBD1 (6 bases). Per germline, CDR1 LNHNV and CDR2 YYDKDF (reference sequence). The CDR3 contains 18 residues. V lost 4 bases, J lost 0 bases, and 21 bases lay in between. In DNA form, the CDR3 reads TGTGCCACCAGCAAAGGGGCAGGGGCAGGGTTTATGAACACTGAAGCTTTCTTT. Translation gives CATSKGAGAGFMNTEAFF. The complete variable domain, with remaining parts taken from reference TRBV15 and TRBJ1-1, reads DAMVIQNPRYQVTQFGKPVTLSCSQTLNHNVMYWYQQKSSQAPKLLFHYYDKDFNNEADTPDNFQSRRPNTSFCFLDIRSPGLGDTAMYLCATSKGAGAGFMNTEAFFGQGTRLTVV.

The V gene is TRBV7-8, the J gene TRBJ1-2; D not resolved. V was trimmed by 3 bases and J by 4 bases, leaving 6 bases between them. Germline values: CDR1 SGHVS, CDR2 FQNEAQ. The length of the CDR3 is 12 residues. CDR3 DNA: TGTGCCAGCAGCTTTCAGAGCTATGGCTACACCTTC. Protein sequence: CASSFQSYGYTF.

This chain uses TRBV20-1 with TRBJ2-1, with TRBD2 identical over 10 bases. After removal of 1 base from V and 7 bases from J, the junction contained 7 bases not matched to a gene. Germline-derived CDR1 and CDR2 are DFQATT and SNEGSKA (reference sequence). The CDR3 is made up of 15 amino acids. The CDR3 sequence: CSARVPSGSSNEQFF. CDR3 bases: TGCAGTGCTAGAGTACCTAGCGGGAGTTCAAATGAGCAGTTCTTC.

This clonotype was found a few times. The J gene is TRBJ1-3, the V gene TRBV3-1, with a weak D call TRBD1 (5 bases). The germline V and J ends were trimmed by 4 bases and 0 bases, with 13 bases remaining between them. CDR3 length equals 16 residues. Germline V CDR1 and CDR2: LGHDT, YNNKEL (reference sequence). The CDR3 here is CASSPRDRNSGNTIYF. DNA of the CDR3: TGTGCCAGCAGCCCCCGGGACCGAAACTCTGGAAACACCATATATTTT.

Concerning this clonotype: Just one base apart from a much larger clone, this may be a read error. The conserved phenylalanine or tryptophan normally closing the CDR3 is absent here, so this likely arose from a read error. The chain combines TRBV2 with TRBJ1-1, with D possibly matching TRBD1 (5 bases). Germline-derived CDR1 and CDR2 are SNHLY and FYNNEI. This CDR3 region has 15 residues. V was clipped by 1 base and J by 9 bases, with 18 bases between them. CDR3: CASSEELGTTRKAFC. The CDR3 coding sequence is TGTGCCAGCAGTGAAGAGCTAGGGACTACCAGAAAAGCTTTCTGT.

The chain employs TRBV29-1 and TRBJ2-7; 8 positions agree with TRBD1. V trimming: 4 bases; J trimming: 4 bases; junction bases outside the gene matches: 0. From germline, CDR1 is SQVTM and CDR2 ANQGSEA. The CDR3 consists of 11 residues. The CDR3 DNA reads TGCAGCGTTGGGACAGGGTACGAGCAGTACTTC. Translation: CSVGTGYEQYF.

This chain links TRBV7-2 with TRBJ2-4; 9 bases are a match to TRBD1. The CDR3 runs 15 residues. Germline-derived CDR1 and CDR2 are SGHTA and FQGNSA. V gave up 5 bases and J gave up 5 bases; unmatched junction bases: 7. CDR3 residues: CASSERRTGENIQYF. DNA for the CDR3: TGTGCCAGCAGCGAGAGGAGGACAGGGGAAAACATTCAGTACTTC.

The gene calls are TRBV20-1 and TRBJ2-3; D tentatively fits TRBD1 or TRBD2 (6 bases each). This CDR3 has 12 residues. The V end was cut by 7 bases, the J end by 2 bases, with 10 bases between. The V gene's germline CDR1 is DFQATT and CDR2 SNEGSKA (reference sequence). The DNA of the CDR3 is TGCAGTGTATCGGGGGCCACAGATACGCAGTATTTT. Translating it yields CSVSGATDTQYF.